These 25 T cell receptor beta chains were all obtained from the same sample, sequenced in a study of T cell repertoires in cytomegalovirus infection. No antigen has been assigned to these receptors. TCRdb processed the reads anew with MiXCR; each CDR3 protein has one entry. The sample lists 650,000 to 900,000 distinct CDR3 sequences, around a third occurring once. Sequenced material: cultured CD8+ T cells from PBMCs, taken from culture after CMV antigen stimulation. These receptors originate from a human donor in good health (CMV status not recorded). Some clones in this sample may be carry-over from other donors' samples.

This clonotype was seen only a few times. This rearrangement joins TRBV10-2 to TRBJ1-2; D remains ambiguous. Germline V gene lookup returns CDR1 WSHSY and CDR2 SAAADI. V dropped 6 bases and J dropped 8 bases, with 16 bases sitting between them. This CDR3 has 13 amino acids. The chain's CDR3 is CASSPGSLGGYTF. CDR3 bases: TGCGCCAGCAGCCCCGGGTCCCTTGGGGGCTACACCTTC.

As concerns this clonotype: At one boundary the junction diverges from the germline segment, which might be a read error. The chain couples TRBV7-7 to TRBJ2-2; D is possibly TRBD1 (5 bases). Germline CDR1 SSHAT, CDR2 FNYEAQ (reference sequence). The CDR3 contains 18 residues. This CDR3 reads CASSLHRPQPANTGELFF. CDR3 DNA sequence: TGTGCTAGCAGCTTGCACAGGCCCCAACCGGCGAACACCGGGGAGCTGTTTTTT.

The chain uses TRBV4-2 and TRBJ2-1; TRBD1 matches at 9 bases. The CDR3 covers 16 residues. Trimming removed 2 bases from V and 6 bases from J; junction bases left unmatched: 8. Germline V gene data show CDR1 as LGHNA and CDR2 as YNFKEQ. This chain's CDR3 is CASSQWTGDMGNEQFF. The CDR3 bases are TGTGCCAGCAGCCAATGGACAGGGGATATGGGCAATGAGCAGTTCTTC.

V gene TRBV7-8 combines with J gene TRBJ1-4, with TRBD1 as a possible D gene (6 bases). CDR3 size: 15 residues. Trimming stripped 6 bases from V and 12 bases from J, with 23 bases between. In germline, CDR1 is SGHVS, CDR2 FQNEAQ. The CDR3 DNA sequence: TGTGCCAGCAGGCATACAGACAGGCCCGTTGGGGAACTGTTTTTT. Translated: CASRHTDRPVGELFF. The full variable domain, its missing parts supplied by reference TRBV7-8 and TRBJ1-4, is GAGVSQSPRYKVAKRGQDVALRCDPISGHVSLFWYQQALGQGPEFLTYFQNEAQLDKSGLPSDRFFAERPEGSVSTLKIQRTQQEDSAVYLCASRHTDRPVGELFFGSGTQLSVL.

This clonotype was counted at least ten times. This chain links TRBV7-8 with TRBJ2-7, with D possibly TRBD2 on 5 matching bases. The CDR3 is 16 residues long. V was trimmed by 1 base and J by 3 bases, leaving 16 bases between them. The germline V gene has CDR1 SGHVS and CDR2 FQNEAQ. In DNA, the CDR3 is TGTGCCAGCAGCTTAGAGGGAGACAACGGGTTCTACGAGCAGTACTTC. Amino acid sequence: CASSLEGDNGFYEQYF. The full variable domain, its missing parts supplied by reference TRBV7-8 and TRBJ2-7, is GAGVSQSPRYKVAKRGQDVALRCDPISGHVSLFWYQQALGQGPEFLTYFQNEAQLDKSGLPSDRFFAERPEGSVSTLKIQRTQQEDSAVYLCASSLEGDNGFYEQYFGPGTRLTVT.

The CDR3 coding sequence is TGTGCCACCAGTGACGCATTAACAGATACGCAGTATTTT. It codes for CATSDALTDTQYF. The chain is built from TRBV24-1 and TRBJ2-3; the D is unclear. The CDR3 length is 13 residues. The germline V gene encodes CDR1 KGHDR and CDR2 SFDVKD. The V end lost 4 bases, the J end lost 3 bases, and 7 bases lay between the germline ends.

The gene calls are TRBV10-2 and TRBJ1-5; tentatively, D is TRBD1 (5 bases). The ends were cut back, 3 bases at V and 4 bases at J, with 13 bases in the middle. The CDR3 has 15 amino acids. Germline V gene sequence: CDR1 WSHSY, CDR2 SAAADI. In DNA form, the CDR3 reads TGCGCCAGCAGTGATTCGGGGGGTCGGAATCAGCCCCAGCATTTT. As protein: CASSDSGGRNQPQHF.

With regard to this clonotype: The CDR3 ends on some other residue instead of the conserved phenylalanine or tryptophan, so this is likely a read error. The chain combines TRBV6-6 with TRBJ2-3; 10 bases map to TRBD2. This CDR3 is 16 amino acids long. Germline CDR1 MNHNY, CDR2 SVGAGI (reference sequence). J was trimmed by 5 bases and V by 2 bases; bases with no gene match: 7. The CDR3 DNA follows: TGTGCCAGCAGTTACCGAGAGCGGGGGGGCCTAGATACGCAGTATTCT. Amino acid sequence: CASSYRERGGLDTQYS.

The chain links TRBV6-2 or TRBV6-3 to TRBJ2-7; 7 bases fit TRBD1. The junction had 8 bases not matched to a gene; V was cut back by 6 bases and J by 0 bases. Germline CDR1 is MNHEY and CDR2 is SVGEGT. The CDR3 loop spans 15 amino acids. CDR3 in amino acids: CASSPDRETSYEQYV. In DNA, the CDR3 is TGTGCCAGCAGCCCTGACAGGGAGACCTCCTACGAGCAGTACGTC.

The rearrangement uses TRBV2 and TRBJ1-2; no firm D call. Looked up from germline, CDR1 is SNHLY and CDR2 is FYNNEI. Trimming shortened V by 4 bases and J by 4 bases, and 10 bases separated the two germline ends. The CDR3 length is 13 residues. CDR3 residues: CASSGRRSYGYTF. As DNA, the CDR3 is TGTGCCAGCAGTGGACGGCGGTCCTATGGCTACACCTTC.

This chain uses TRBV6-5 with TRBJ2-7; D gene uncertain. V shed 6 bases and J shed 2 bases, with 17 bases lying between them. The CDR3 covers 15 residues. In germline, CDR1 is MNHEY, CDR2 SVGAGI. The CDR3 nucleotides are TGTGCCAGCAGAAGAGTCAGCGACACCCCCTACGAGCAGTACTTC. This sequence encodes CASRRVSDTPYEQYF.

This clonotype was detected ten times or more. In nucleotides, the CDR3 is TGTGCCAGCAGTACGGGACTGTCTAGCAATCAGCCCCAGCATTTT. Its protein is CASSTGLSSNQPQHF. The rearrangement uses TRBV12-3 or TRBV12-4 and TRBJ1-5; D is perhaps TRBD1 (5 bases). The CDR3 extends over 15 amino acids. V gave up 5 bases and J gave up 0 bases, with 11 bases separating them.

This clonotype has more than one count but fewer than ten. This chain uses TRBV29-1 with TRBJ1-2; D perhaps matches TRBD1 (6 bases). CDR1 is SQVTM and CDR2 is ANQGSEA in the germline V gene. V lost 0 bases to trimming and J lost 0 bases, with 11 bases between them. The CDR3 is 15 amino acids. The CDR3 DNA follows: TGCAGCGTTGAAGAATACAGGGACCCTAACTATGGCTACACCTTC. It yields the protein CSVEEYRDPNYGYTF.

This sequence joins TRBV4-1 and TRBJ2-7; TRBD2 aligns across 8 bases. The length of the CDR3 is 15 residues. J gave up 3 bases and V 0 bases, and 4 bases lay outside the gene matches. Germline loops: CDR1 MGHRA, CDR2 YSYEKL. The CDR3 sequence: CASSQESSGYYEQYV. CDR3 in DNA: TGCGCCAGCAGCCAAGAGTCTAGCGGGTACTACGAGCAGTACGTC.

This clonotype was recorded a few times. The chain uses TRBV12-5 and TRBJ2-2, with D possibly matching TRBD1 (6 bases). CDR1 LGHNT and CDR2 FRNRAP come from the germline V gene. V dropped 10 bases and J dropped 4 bases, with 13 bases sitting between them. CDR3 length equals 13 residues. The CDR3 DNA reads TGTGCTACCCCAGGGGCGACCACCGGGGAGCTGTTTTTT. Its protein is CATPGATTGELFF.

A note on this clonotype: One junction end does not reproduce the germline sequence, and a read error may be involved. The chain is built from TRBV4-2 and TRBJ2-2; TRBD2 might be the D (6 bases). Germline CDR1 reads LGHNA; CDR2 reads YNFKEQ. This CDR3 region has 14 residues. Here the CDR3 DNA reads TGTGCCAGCAGCCAAGGCTCCGGGGGTGGGGAGCGGTTTTTT. As protein: CASSQGSGGGERFF.

This chain links TRBV10-3 with TRBJ2-3; TRBD1 might be the D (6 bases). V lost 6 bases and J 1 base, leaving 14 bases between the germline ends. Germline V gives CDR1 ENHRY, CDR2 SYGVKD. This CDR3 is 15 amino acids long. The CDR3 reads CAIRTYRDRTDTQYF. Written as DNA, the CDR3 is TGTGCCATCAGGACGTACAGGGACCGCACAGATACGCAGTATTTT.

This clonotype appeared a few times. The V call is TRBV7-4, the J call TRBJ2-7; D is perhaps TRBD2 (5 bases). V was trimmed by 4 bases and J by 3 bases, leaving 16 bases between them. The CDR3 totals 15 residues. Germline V gene sequence: CDR1 SGHVT, CDR2 SQSDAQ. The CDR3 sequence is CASSSKGGEGYEQYF. The CDR3 coding sequence is TGTGCCAGCAGCTCGAAAGGCGGCGAGGGCTACGAGCAGTACTTC. Looking up the rest from reference TRBV7-4 and TRBJ2-7 gives the full variable domain: GAGVSQSPRYKVAKRGRDVALRCDSISGHVTLYWYRQTLGQGSEVLTYSQSDAQRDKSGRPSGRFSAERPERSVSTLKIQRTEQGDSAVYLCASSSKGGEGYEQYFGPGTRLTVT.

This clonotype has only a few counts. V gene TRBV7-4 combines with J gene TRBJ1-3; D might be TRBD1 (5 bases). The ends were cut back, 11 bases at V and 0 bases at J, with 8 bases in the middle. The CDR3 sequence is 12 residues long. CDR1 is SGHVT, CDR2 SQSDAQ, per germline. Here the CDR3 reads CAVQGSGNTIYF. CDR3 bases: TGTGCCGTCCAGGGCTCTGGAAACACCATATATTTT.

The sample holds a few counts of this clonotype. The V gene is TRBV20-1, the J gene TRBJ1-2; maybe TRBD1 (6 bases). The V end was cut by 1 base, the J end by 0 bases, with 21 bases between. Per the germline V gene, CDR1 is DFQATT and CDR2 is SNEGSKA (reference sequence). The length of the CDR3 is 18 residues. CDR3 in DNA: TGCAGTGCTAGAGGGGTACAGGGTACGACAGGTTCTAACTATGGCTACACCTTC. This sequence encodes CSARGVQGTTGSNYGYTF.

The sample holds many counts of this clonotype. The chain combines TRBV7-8 with TRBJ1-1; D gene ambiguous. The length of the CDR3 is 15 residues. V was shortened by 1 base and J by 7 bases, with 16 bases between the two germline ends. CDR1 is SGHVS and CDR2 is FQNEAQ in the germline V gene. The CDR3: CASSLEAGLSLEAFF. CDR3 sequence (DNA): TGTGCCAGCAGCTTAGAGGCAGGACTCTCCCTTGAAGCTTTCTTT.

This clonotype was picked up a small number of times. The junction does not match germline at one end; this may be a read error. The chain recombines TRBV7-7 with TRBJ2-5; 8 bases line up with TRBD2. Germline V gene data show CDR1 as SSHAT and CDR2 as FNYEAQ (reference sequence). The CDR3 is made up of 15 amino acids. The CDR3 DNA reads TGTGCTAGCAGCTTTGGGGGCGGGGGGAAAGAGACCCAGTACTTC. Translating it yields CASSFGGGGKETQYF.

J is TRBJ2-2 and V is TRBV27; D call uncertain. The CDR3 loop spans 15 amino acids. Trimming took 3 bases from V and 1 from J, leaving 9 bases between them. Germline assignment: CDR1 MNHEY and CDR2 SMNVEV (reference sequence). The CDR3 protein is CASSFFGGNTGELFF. Here the CDR3 DNA reads TGTGCCAGCAGTTTTTTCGGTGGGAACACCGGGGAGCTGTTTTTT.

Concerning this clonotype: A much more abundant neighbour one base away suggests this may be a read error. The rearrangement joins TRBV7-2 to TRBJ2-3; weak D call: TRBD2 (5 bases). Germline V gives CDR1 SGHTA, CDR2 FQGNSA. The CDR3 consists of 12 residues. DNA of the CDR3: TGTGTCAGCAGCGGACCCACAGATACGCAGTATTTT. This sequence encodes CVSSGPTDTQYF.

The chain is built from TRBV27 and TRBJ2-5; D unclear. Trimming took 8 bases from V and 7 from J, leaving 11 bases between them. In germline, CDR1 is MNHEY, CDR2 SMNVEV (reference sequence). The CDR3 has 11 residues. This CDR3 is CASRDLGTQYF. Here the CDR3 DNA reads TGTGCCAGCCGAGACCTGGGGACCCAGTACTTC.